This T cell receptor beta chain was identified during a study of cytomegalovirus exposure and HLA in healthy donors. It was with 60 Vbeta and 13 Jbeta primers that the PCR ran. Generated by immunoSEQ multiplex PCR, the TCRdb table keeps only in-frame clones and is missing some. This table has approximately 70,000 clones, about two thirds appearing once. Losses at the gene ends were 10 bases for V and 4 bases for J; bases not matched to a gene: 10. This CDR3 is built from 14 residues. The germline V gene has CDR1 ENHRY and CDR2 SYGVKD. This clonotype originated in a woman aged 40 to 55 in good health and CMV-seropositive. The specimen was PBMCs. This sequence joins TRBV10-3 and TRBJ1-2, with TRBD1 identical over 9 bases. The CDR3 DNA follows: TGTGCCACCGACCAGACAGGGGGAAGCTATGGCTACACCTTC. Its translation is CATDQTGGSYGYTF.